One TCR beta chain is described in this entry. The data originate from a study of CD8 T cells in Susac syndrome. RNA in amounts of about 0.45 to 1 ug was reverse transcribed with random hexamers. By means of immunoSEQ multiplex PCR, TCR beta CDR3 spanning 54 Vbeta and 13 Jbeta underwent amplification. TCRdb ran MiXCR on the immunoSEQ multiplex PCR reads and lists one entry per CDR3 protein. The sample lists around 230,000 distinct CDR3 sequences; about 95% were seen once. The CDR3 consists of 11 residues. Germline V gene data show CDR1 as MNHNS and CDR2 as SASEGT. Trimming left V 2 bases short and J 8 bases short, with 6 bases between.

The sequenced sample was CD4+ T cells from PBMCs. The sequence came from a human donor with multiple sclerosis. The chain joins TRBV6-1 to TRBJ1-1; the D gene is possibly TRBD1 (5 bases). CDR3 sequence (DNA): TGTGCCAGCAGTGAATGGACAGAAGCTTTCTTT. Translated: CASSEWTEAFF.